This T cell receptor beta chain was observed in a study of cytomegalovirus exposure and HLA in healthy donors. The study ran its PCR with 60 Vbeta and 13 Jbeta primers. The data were produced by immunoSEQ multiplex PCR, yet TCRdb's version contains in-frame clones alone and is incomplete. Of about 170,000 clones listed, approximately 81% were seen once; the top ten hold 1%. Material for sequencing was PBMCs. This sequence was found in a boy between 2 and 15 years old in good health and CMV-seronegative.

The CDR3 nucleotides are TGTGCCAGCAGCTTGGGGGGCCTTAGACGGGGGGCGAACACCTTC. It codes for CASSLGGLRRGANTF. The chain joins TRBV5-5 to TRBJ1-2; D is perhaps TRBD1 (6 bases). This CDR3 spans 15 amino acids. CDR1 SGHKS and CDR2 YYEKEE come from the germline V gene (reference sequence). Trimming took 0 bases from V and 12 from J, leaving 21 bases between them.